A selection of T cell receptor beta chains follows, all from one sample in a study of neurological immune-mediated disorders. Via MiXCR, TCRdb re-called the 5' RACE reads, giving one row per CDR3 protein. This table holds over 25,000 distinct CDR3 sequences, roughly 21% found once. The sequenced sample was PBMCs. The receptors stem from an older woman in good health. Both conserved end residues are part of each CDR3. D genes are given only for firm matches. Part of the rows lack a size; the others show once, few, many or a class for expanded clones.

abundance,v_gene,d_gene,j_gene,CDR3aa,CDR3nt
many,TRBV5-8,NA,TRBJ1-1,CASSGRTEAFF,TGTGCCAGCAGCGGACGTACCGAAGCTTTCTTT
many,TRBV20-1,NA,TRBJ1-1,CSASGVTEAFF,TGCAGTGCTAGTGGAGTAACTGAAGCTTTCTTT
many,TRBV5-5,NA,TRBJ1-6,CASSLALGRTNSPLHF,TGTGCCAGCAGCTTGGCCCTGGGGCGGACCAATTCACCCCTCCACTTT
many,TRBV20-1,NA,TRBJ2-2,CSARVRGRAGELFF,TGCAGTGCTAGAGTTCGGGGGCGAGCCGGGGAGCTGTTTTTT
few,TRBV7-3,TRBD1,TRBJ2-6,CASSLQGAGANVLTF,TGTGCCAGCAGTCTCCAGGGGGCTGGGGCCAACGTCCTGACTTTC
many,TRBV11-2,NA,TRBJ2-3,CASTPGGVRDTQYF,TGTGCCAGCACCCCTGGCGGGGTAAGAGATACGCAGTATTTT
many,TRBV5-1,NA,TRBJ2-7,CASSLNPRDRAYEQYF,TGCGCCAGCAGCTTAAACCCTCGGGACCGAGCCTACGAGCAGTACTTC
many,TRBV3-1,TRBD2,TRBJ2-1,CASSPRLRTSGYNEQFF,TGTGCCAGCAGCCCTCGTCTAAGGACTAGCGGCTACAATGAGCAGTTCTTC
many,TRBV12-3/TRBV12-4,NA,TRBJ1-3,CAAPGRGNTIYF,TGTGCCGCGCCGGGGAGAGGGAACACCATATATTTT
many,TRBV20-1,NA,TRBJ2-5,CSAGVGEWETQYF,TGCAGTGCTGGAGTCGGGGAGTGGGAGACCCAGTACTTC
many,TRBV7-2,TRBD1,TRBJ1-2,CASSSRQAGAGGGRGGYTF,TGTGCCAGCAGCTCCCGCCAGGCGGGGGCAGGGGGGGGCCGTGGAGGCTACACCTTC
NA,TRBV29-1,NA,TRBJ2-2,CSVETENTGELFF,TGCAGCGTTGAAACAGAAAACACCGGGGAGCTGTTTTTT
many,TRBV29-1,NA,TRBJ1-2,CSVAGREVEGYTF,TGCAGCGTTGCCGGCAGGGAGGTGGAAGGCTACACCTTC
many,TRBV5-1,TRBD2,TRBJ2-1,CASSLAGPVGSNEQFF,TGCGCCAGCAGTTTAGCGGGACCGGTTGGGTCGAATGAGCAGTTCTTC
NA,TRBV29-1,NA,TRBJ2-2,CGGRVTAGELFF,TGCGGGGGTCGTGTGACTGCCGGGGAGCTGTTTTTT
NA,TRBV7-2,NA,TRBJ1-5,CASSPQVGQPQHF,TGTGCCAGCAGCCCCCAGGTGGGGCAACCCCAGCATTTT
many,TRBV5-1,TRBD1,TRBJ2-3,CASSSGQGHTDTQYF,TGCGCCAGCAGCTCCGGACAGGGCCACACAGATACGCAGTATTTT
many,TRBV4-3,NA,TRBJ1-4,CASSQDKVVSEKLFF,TGCGCCAGCAGCCAAGATAAGGTAGTAAGTGAAAAACTGTTTTTT
many,TRBV20-1,NA,TRBJ2-7,CSALGRRSYEQYF,TGCAGTGCCCTTGGTCGGCGGTCCTACGAGCAGTACTTC
NA,TRBV6-6,NA,TRBJ2-5,CASSYSSVGGAKLLPQETQYF,TGTGCCAGCAGTTACTCGTCCGTGGGGGGGGCGAAACTCCTGCCCCAAGAGACCCAGTACTTC
many,TRBV5-1,TRBD2,TRBJ2-1,CASRRGGAGYNEQFF,TGCGCCAGCAGGCGCGGGGGGGCAGGCTACAATGAGCAGTTCTTC
many,TRBV7-2,NA,TRBJ2-5,CASSPTRAQQETQYF,TGTGCCAGCAGCCCTACCCGGGCCCAACAAGAGACCCAGTACTTC
NA,TRBV7-9,TRBD2,TRBJ2-1,CASSFSPGLAGGPRNYNEQFF,TGTGCCAGCAGCTTTTCCCCGGGACTAGCGGGAGGGCCACGAAACTACAATGAGCAGTTCTTC
many,TRBV5-5,NA,TRBJ1-5,CASSLLAGENQPQHF,TGTGCCAGCAGCTTGCTGGCAGGGGAGAATCAGCCCCAGCATTTT
many,TRBV29-1,NA,TRBJ2-3,CSVARSSTDTQYF,TGCAGCGTTGCCAGGTCCAGCACAGATACGCAGTATTTT
few,TRBV12-3/TRBV12-4,NA,TRBJ2-7,CASSLAGSSYEQYF,TGTGCCAGCAGTTTAGCGGGTTCCTCCTACGAGCAGTACTTC
many,TRBV7-8,TRBD2,TRBJ2-2,CASSAATSGRVDTGELFF,TGTGCCAGCAGCGCTGCTACTAGCGGGAGGGTAGACACCGGGGAGCTGTTTTTT
medium-sized,TRBV24-1,TRBD1,TRBJ2-2,CATSDPRTGPNTGELFF,TGTGCCACCAGTGACCCTAGGACAGGCCCGAACACCGGGGAGCTGTTTTTT
many,TRBV5-1,TRBD2,TRBJ2-1,CASSLGLAGGDEQFF,TGCGCCAGCAGCCTGGGACTAGCGGGAGGCGATGAGCAGTTCTTC
many,TRBV6-6,NA,TRBJ1-1,CASRLNTEAFF,TGTGCCAGCAGGTTGAACACTGAAGCTTTCTTT
NA,TRBV12-3/TRBV12-4,NA,TRBJ2-1,CAVDPGIPSYNEQFF,TGTGCCGTAGACCCCGGGATTCCCTCCTACAATGAGCAGTTCTTC
NA,TRBV28,NA,TRBJ2-7,CASTRSPRGSEQYF,TGTGCCAGCACCCGCTCCCCCCGGGGGTCCGAGCAGTACTTC
many,TRBV5-1,TRBD1,TRBJ2-2,CASSRQGSNAGELFF,TGCGCCAGCAGCCGACAGGGTTCAAACGCCGGGGAGCTGTTTTTT
many,TRBV5-6,NA,TRBJ2-7,CASSFRGYEQYF,TGTGCCAGCAGCTTCAGGGGCTACGAGCAGTACTTC
many,TRBV28,NA,TRBJ1-4,CASSEIEGKLFF,TGTGCCAGCAGTGAAATCGAGGGAAAACTGTTTTTT
many,TRBV5-1,NA,TRBJ1-5,CASSLRGNQPQHF,TGCGCCAGCAGCTTAAGGGGCAATCAGCCCCAGCATTTT
many,TRBV11-2,NA,TRBJ2-5,CASSPQPPARQETQYF,TGTGCCAGCAGCCCCCAACCCCCCGCTAGACAAGAGACCCAGTACTTC
many,TRBV7-3,NA,TRBJ1-1,CASSSTGGLNTEAFF,TGTGCCAGCAGCTCCACGGGAGGGCTGAACACTGAAGCTTTCTTT
many,TRBV7-9,NA,TRBJ2-1,CASSLWPPGDEQFF,TGTGCCAGCAGCTTATGGCCCCCAGGAGATGAGCAGTTCTTC
medium-sized,TRBV6-5,NA,TRBJ1-1,CASRGGGEAFF,TGTGCCAGCAGGGGTGGGGGAGAAGCTTTCTTT
many,TRBV6-5,TRBD1,TRBJ2-7,CASSPGQGSIYEQYF,TGTGCCAGCAGTCCCGGACAGGGATCCATCTACGAGCAGTACTTC
many,TRBV5-1,NA,TRBJ1-1,CASSFVGGASNTEAFF,TGCGCCAGCAGCTTTGTAGGGGGGGCGTCCAACACTGAAGCTTTCTTT
many,TRBV6-5,TRBD2,TRBJ2-7,CASSPRTSGGIYEQYF,TGTGCCAGCAGTCCTCGTACTAGCGGGGGAATATACGAGCAGTACTTC
many,TRBV7-7,TRBD2,TRBJ2-7,CASSLGLAGSYEQYF,TGTGCCAGCAGCTTAGGACTAGCGGGTTCCTACGAGCAGTACTTC
many,TRBV15,TRBD1,TRBJ2-5,CATSRDRGTGEWETQYF,TGTGCCACCAGCAGAGATCGCGGGACAGGGGAATGGGAGACCCAGTACTTC
many,TRBV4-3,NA,TRBJ1-5,CASSQDWAGFQPQHF,TGCGCCAGCAGCCAAGATTGGGCAGGGTTCCAGCCCCAGCATTTT
NA,TRBV27,NA,TRBJ2-3,CASSLSGYWGRNSDTQYF,TGTGCCAGCAGTTTATCGGGGTATTGGGGGAGGAACTCAGATACGCAGTATTTT
many,TRBV7-2,TRBD1,TRBJ2-7,CASSRDRGSYEQYF,TGTGCCAGCAGCCGGGACAGGGGCTCCTACGAGCAGTACTTC
once,TRBV4-1,TRBD2,TRBJ2-1,CASSQVPSREGLTGTF,TGCGCCAGCAGCCAAGTGCCCTCCCGGGAGGGCCTGACGGGTACCTTC
NA,TRBV25-1,NA,TRBJ2-1,CASSDSRESTYNEQFF,TGTGCCAGCAGTGATTCGAGGGAGAGTACCTACAATGAGCAGTTCTTC
many,TRBV12-3/TRBV12-4,TRBD1,TRBJ1-1,CASSSQGSTEAFF,TGTGCCAGCAGTTCACAGGGGAGCACTGAAGCTTTCTTT